Listed here are 7 T cell receptor beta chains from one sample, sequenced in a study of T cell responses to AZD1222 COVID-19 vaccine. Clones were read by immunoSEQ multiplex PCR, and TCRdb kept only the in-frame ones, dropping some. The repertoire holds about 140,000 clones, with roughly 90% as singletons. The source was peripheral blood, collected 28 days after the second AZD1222 dose. The receptors originated from an adult who received the AZD1222 COVID-19 vaccine.

This chain joins TRBV27 and TRBJ2-1; the match to TRBD2 covers 11 bases. This CDR3 has 15 amino acids. V was clipped by 2 bases and J by 8 bases; unmatched bases: 5. CDR1 and CDR2 from the germline V gene are MNHEY and SMNVEV (reference sequence). CDR3 sequence (DNA): TGTGCCAGCAGTTTAAGCCTAGCGGGAGGATATGAGCAGTTCTTC. Translating gives CASSLSLAGGYEQFF.

The gene calls are TRBV5-1 and TRBJ2-3, with 10 bases matching TRBD1. J lost 3 bases, V lost 0 bases, and 7 bases had no gene match. CDR3 length: 17 residues. Germline lookup yields CDR1 SGHRS and CDR2 YFSETQ. The CDR3 coding sequence is TGCGCCAGCAGCTTGGGACGGACAGGGGGGCTAACAGATACGCAGTATTTT. Its translation is CASSLGRTGGLTDTQYF. Together with reference TRBV5-1 and TRBJ2-3, the CDR3 gives the full variable domain: KAGVTQTPRYLIKTRGQQVTLSCSPISGHRSVSWYQQTPGQGLQFLFEYFSETQRNKGNFPGRFSGRQFSNSRSEMNVSTLELGDSALYLCASSLGRTGGLTDTQYFGPGTRLTVL.

This clone was recorded once. The chain recombines TRBV19 with TRBJ1-1; D is ambiguous. The CDR3 is made up of 11 amino acids. Germline V lookup: CDR1 LNHDA, CDR2 SQIVND (reference sequence). V was pared by 5 bases and J by 11 bases, with 12 bases between. CDR3: CASSQGRGAFF. Written as DNA, the CDR3 is TGTGCCAGTAGTCAAGGCAGAGGGGCTTTCTTT. Full variable domain (missing parts from reference TRBV19 and TRBJ1-1): DGGITQSPKYLFRKEGQNVTLSCEQNLNHDAMYWYRQDPGQGLRLIYYSQIVNDFQKGDIAEGYSVSREKKESFPLTVTSAQKNPTAFYLCASSQGRGAFFGQGTRLTVV.

This rearrangement joins TRBV6-5 to TRBJ1-4; TRBD1 aligns across 9 bases. Looked up from germline, CDR1 is MNHEY and CDR2 is SVGAGI. The CDR3 is 15 amino acids. Trimming cost V 2 bases and J 14 bases; bases outside gene matches: 12. The CDR3: CASSYMSRGQGSLFF. CDR3 bases: TGTGCCAGCAGTTACATGAGTAGGGGACAGGGCTCGCTGTTTTTT.

This chain uses TRBV30 with TRBJ1-2; TRBD1 might be the D (6 bases). This CDR3 has 14 residues. Trimming shortened V by 4 bases and J by 6 bases, and 18 bases separated the two germline ends. Germline assignment: CDR1 GTSNPN and CDR2 SVGIG (reference sequence). The CDR3 loop reads CAWNLRGSLHGYTF. The CDR3 DNA is TGTGCCTGGAATCTGAGGGGGTCATTGCATGGCTACACCTTC.

The chain is built from TRBV5-4 and TRBJ1-2; unclear D gene. The germline V gene has CDR1 SGHNT and CDR2 YYREEE (reference sequence). Trimming cost V 0 bases and J 6 bases, with 18 bases left between them. This CDR3 contains 16 residues. The DNA of the CDR3 is TGTGCCAGCAGCTTGGCAGGCTTGAGGGAGGAGAATGGCTACACCTTC. The encoded protein is CASSLAGLREENGYTF.

The chain has TRBV27 and TRBJ2-1, with unresolved D. Germline V CDR1 and CDR2: MNHEY, SMNVEV (reference sequence). Trimming took off 0 bases at V and 6 bases at J, with 18 bases between the two ends. CDR3 length equals 17 residues. The CDR3, as DNA: TGTGCCAGCAGTTTATCAGGGTGGCGTGAAACTGGCAATGAGCAGTTCTTC. It codes for CASSLSGWRETGNEQFF.